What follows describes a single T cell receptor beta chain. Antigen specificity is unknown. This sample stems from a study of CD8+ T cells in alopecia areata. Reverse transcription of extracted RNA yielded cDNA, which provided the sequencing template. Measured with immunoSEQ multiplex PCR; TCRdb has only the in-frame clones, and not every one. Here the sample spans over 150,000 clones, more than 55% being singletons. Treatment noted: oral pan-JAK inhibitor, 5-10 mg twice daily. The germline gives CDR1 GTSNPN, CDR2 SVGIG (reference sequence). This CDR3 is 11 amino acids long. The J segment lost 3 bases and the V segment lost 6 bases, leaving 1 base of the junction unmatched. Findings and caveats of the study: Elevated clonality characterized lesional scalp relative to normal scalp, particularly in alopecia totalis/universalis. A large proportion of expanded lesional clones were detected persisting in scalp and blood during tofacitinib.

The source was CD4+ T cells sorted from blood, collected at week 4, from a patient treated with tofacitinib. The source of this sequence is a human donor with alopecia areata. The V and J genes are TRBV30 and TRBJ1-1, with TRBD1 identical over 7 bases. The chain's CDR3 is CACDRDTEAFF. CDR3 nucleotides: TGTGCCTGTGACAGGGACACTGAAGCTTTCTTT.